This TCR beta chain was captured in a study of neoadjuvant nivolumab and ipilimumab in lung cancer. Study at large: The combination arm added day-1 ipilimumab 1 mg/kg to nivolumab 3 mg/kg on days 1, 15, 29.

The protocol was immunoSEQ multiplex PCR, while the TCRdb copy is restricted to in-frame clones and leaves out a portion. This repertoire shows 2,500 to 4,000 clones, 88% found once; its top ten account for roughly 0.88%. With 7 bases removed from V and 3 bases from J, the gap between germline ends came to 14 bases. CDR3 length equals 14 residues. Germline lookup yields CDR1 LNHNV and CDR2 YYDKDF (reference sequence). The clonotype originates from an adult with non-small cell lung cancer. The sequences come from tumor tissue, collected after neoadjuvant nivolumab, alone or with ipilimumab, at or shortly before surgery. The J gene is TRBJ2-3, the V gene TRBV15; tentative D call: TRBD2 (6 bases). The CDR3 loop reads CATTEGRGTDTQYF. CDR3 in DNA: TGTGCCACCACGGAGGGAAGGGGAACAGATACGCAGTATTTT.